These T cell receptor beta chains were read from a single sample in a study of siplizumab effects on memory and regulatory T cells. Produced via immunoSEQ multiplex PCR; TCRdb's table is partial and in-frame only. This table has more than 85,000 clones, approximately 90% appearing once. Sequencing used Tregs sorted from blood. The source of these receptors is a human donor in good health. Each CDR3 is given with its conserved first and last residue. The D gene is left open where the match is weak. Size tells how often a clone was seen (once, few, many) or the class of an expanded clone, and some rows leave it out.

CDR3aa	CDR3nt	d_gene	j_gene	abundance	len	v_gene
CASSLSGSSHEQYF	TGTGCCAGCAGCTTAAGCGGGAGTTCCCACGAGCAGTACTTC	TRBD2	TRBJ2-7	-	14	TRBV7-6
CASSSSATSYEQYF	TGTGCCAGCAGCTCCTCAGCTACCTCCTACGAGCAGTACTTC	-	TRBJ2-7	-	14	TRBV5-5
CASSFRGPYEQYF	TGCGCCAGCAGCTTTCGGGGCCCATACGAGCAGTACTTC	-	TRBJ2-7	-	13	TRBV5-1
CASSKKKDRGSAEAFF	TGTGCCAGCAGCAAAAAGAAAGATAGGGGTAGCGCTGAAGCTTTCTTT	-	TRBJ1-1	-	16	TRBV21-1
CASSPLYEQYF	TGTGCCAGCAGCCCTCTCTACGAGCAGTACTTC	-	TRBJ2-7	-	11	TRBV7-9
CASSQEESGGPKNEQFF	TGTGCCAGCAGCCAAGAGGAGTCGGGAGGGCCTAAGAATGAGCAGTTCTTC	TRBD2	TRBJ2-1	-	17	TRBV14
CASSEALAFF	TGTGCCAGCAGTGAAGCGTTAGCTTTCTTT	-	TRBJ1-1	-	10	TRBV6-5
CASRASYEQYF	TGCGCCAGCAGAGCATCCTACGAGCAGTACTTC	-	TRBJ2-7	-	11	TRBV5-1
CASSENWGNTEAFF	TGTGCCAGCAGTGAAAATTGGGGGAACACTGAAGCTTTCTTT	-	TRBJ1-1	-	14	TRBV6-1
CATSRADLKGTEAFF	TGTGCCACCAGCAGAGCCGACTTGAAGGGCACTGAAGCTTTCTTT	-	TRBJ1-1	once	15	TRBV15
CASSPGQCNQPQHF	TGTGCCAGCAGCCCCGGACAGTGCAATCAGCCCCAGCATTTT	-	TRBJ1-5	once	14	TRBV12-1
CASSLLDANTEAFF	TGCGCCAGCAGCTTGCTGGACGCTAACACTGAAGCTTTCTTT	-	TRBJ1-1	-	14	TRBV5-1
CASSPFPGELFF	TGTGCCAGCTCACCATTCCCCGGGGAGCTGTTTTTT	-	TRBJ2-2	once	12	TRBV18
CASSERTGEYGYTF	TGTGCCAGCAGTGAAAGGACAGGGGAATATGGCTACACCTTC	TRBD1	TRBJ1-2	-	14	TRBV2
CASSFIGPYEQYF	TGTGCCAGCAGTTTCATCGGTCCCTACGAGCAGTACTTC	-	TRBJ2-7	-	13	TRBV28
CASSPRQGFTEAFF	TGTGCCAGCAGCCCCCGACAGGGATTCACTGAAGCTTTCTTT	TRBD1	TRBJ1-1	-	14	TRBV14
CASSGSGQTNSPLHF	TGTGCCAGCAGCGGCTCGGGACAGACAAATTCACCCCTCCACTTT	TRBD1	TRBJ1-6	-	15	TRBV7-9
CASSYMTSNTGELFF	TGTGCCAGCAGTTATATGACATCGAACACCGGGGAGCTGTTTTTT	-	TRBJ2-2	once	15	TRBV6-6
CASSLSPGNIQYF	TGTGCCAGCAGCTTAAGTCCTGGGAACATTCAGTACTTC	-	TRBJ2-4	once	13	TRBV7-3
CASSLATGTAYGYTF	TGCGCCAGCAGCTTGGCTACCGGGACGGCCTATGGCTACACCTTC	-	TRBJ1-2	-	15	TRBV5-1
CASSQVWGISNQPQHF	TGTGCCAGCAGCCAAGTCTGGGGGATTAGCAATCAGCCCCAGCATTTT	-	TRBJ1-5	-	16	TRBV14
CASSSMLAGVPGELFF	TGCGCCAGCAGCTCCATGCTAGCGGGAGTTCCCGGGGAGCTGTTTTTT	TRBD2	TRBJ2-2	-	16	TRBV5-1
CASSEAGALMYDGPF	TGTGCCAGCAGTGAGGCAGGGGCCCTCATGTATGATGGTCCCTTC	-	TRBJ1-2	-	15	TRBV6-1
CASTRDGGRMNEQFF	TGTGCCAGCACCCGTGATGGGGGTCGGATGAATGAGCAGTTCTTC	-	TRBJ2-1	-	15	TRBV5-4
CASSSGGETQYF	TGTGCCAGCAGCTCAGGGGGAGAGACCCAGTACTTC	TRBD1	TRBJ2-5	-	12	TRBV5-6
CASSPTTGGNGANVLTF	TGCGCCAGCAGCCCAACGACAGGGGGTAATGGGGCCAACGTCCTGACTTTC	TRBD1	TRBJ2-6	-	17	TRBV5-1
CASSDGTVTEAFF	TGCGCCAGCAGCGATGGGACAGTTACTGAAGCTTTCTTT	TRBD1	TRBJ1-1	-	13	TRBV5-1
CASTPGVTSGSTDTQYF	TGTGCCAGCACCCCGGGGGTCACTAGCGGAAGCACAGATACGCAGTATTTT	TRBD2	TRBJ2-3	-	17	TRBV7-2
CASGFGANTGELFF	TGTGCCAGCGGTTTCGGGGCGAACACCGGGGAGCTGTTTTTT	-	TRBJ2-2	-	14	TRBV14